Listed below are T cell receptor beta chains from one sample, sequenced in a study of blood T cell repertoires in COVID-19. Sequenced by immunoSEQ multiplex PCR; TCRdb stores in-frame clones only, minus some. The repertoire consists of approximately 80,000 clones, with roughly four fifths occurring once and the leading ten covering more than 9%. The sequenced material came from peripheral blood. These receptors were collected from a man between 60 and 75 years old with acute or convalescent COVID-19. CDR3s include the opening cysteine and the closing phenylalanine or tryptophan. The D gene is left open where the match is weak. Clone size, where shown, is once, few, many, or a class for clones that have expanded.

NA | TRBJ1-5 | TRBV5-6 | NA | 14 | CASSLGVVSQPQHF | TGTGCCAGCAGCTTAGGGGTTGTAAGTCAGCCCCAGCATTTT
few | TRBJ2-1 | TRBV9 | TRBD2 | 15 | CASSQTSGGYNEQFF | TGTGCCAGCAGCCAAACTAGCGGGGGTTACAATGAGCAGTTCTTC
few | TRBJ1-2 | TRBV29-1 | TRBD1 | 13 | CSSDDGTAYGYTF | TGCAGCTCAGATGATGGGACAGCCTATGGCTACACCTTC
NA | TRBJ2-6 | TRBV5-1 | NA | 15 | CASSLELSGANVLTF | TGCGCCAGCAGCTTGGAGCTCTCTGGGGCCAACGTCCTGACTTTC
NA | TRBJ2-1 | TRBV9 | TRBD2 | 14 | CASSVSTSANEQFF | TGTGCCAGCAGCGTATCGACTAGCGCCAATGAGCAGTTCTTC
NA | TRBJ2-5 | TRBV3-1/TRBV3-2 | TRBD2 | 16 | CASSQLRLAAITTQYF | TGTGCCAGCAGCCAATTAAGACTAGCGGCGATCACGACCCAGTACTTC
NA | TRBJ1-6 | TRBV7-2 | NA | 15 | CASSPSTGYNSPLHF | TGTGCCAGCAGCCCGAGCACAGGGTATAATTCACCCCTCCACTTT
NA | TRBJ2-3 | TRBV7-3 | TRBD2 | 15 | CASSRGGRGTDTQYF | TGTGCCAGCAGCCGGGGGGGGCGCGGCACAGATACGCAGTATTTT
NA | TRBJ2-2 | TRBV5-1 | NA | 14 | CASGPRENGGELFF | TGCGCCAGCGGGCCGCGGGAAAACGGCGGGGAGCTGTTTTTT
NA | TRBJ1-6 | TRBV7-3 | NA | 15 | CASSLTGADNSPLHF | TGTGCCAGCAGCTTAACAGGGGCTGATAATTCACCCCTCCACTTT
NA | TRBJ1-5 | TRBV5-6 | TRBD1 | 15 | CASSQGWTGDQPQHF | TGTGCCAGCAGCCAAGGATGGACAGGGGACCAGCCCCAGCATTTT
NA | TRBJ2-3 | TRBV7-2 | NA | 14 | CASSLMVGTDTQYF | TGTGCCAGCAGCTTAATGGTAGGCACAGATACGCAGTATTTT
few | TRBJ1-6 | TRBV19 | NA | 15 | CASKGTFSYNSPLHF | TGTGCCAGTAAGGGGACATTCTCCTATAATTCACCCCTCCACTTT
NA | TRBJ2-7 | TRBV27 | TRBD1 | 14 | CASRIGTGSYDQYF | TGTGCCAGCAGGATTGGGACAGGCTCCTACGATCAGTACTTC
NA | TRBJ2-3 | TRBV19 | NA | 12 | CASSIAVDTQYF | TGTGCCAGTAGTATCGCAGTCGATACGCAGTATTTT
NA | TRBJ1-4 | TRBV6-2/TRBV6-3 | NA | 13 | CASTPTGKGKLFF | TGTGCCAGCACCCCTACAGGGAAGGGAAAACTGTTTTTT
NA | TRBJ2-3 | TRBV4-3 | TRBD2 | 15 | CASSQELAGIDTQYF | TGCGCCAGCAGCCAAGAACTAGCGGGAATAGATACGCAGTATTTT
NA | TRBJ1-2 | TRBV6-5 | NA | 14 | CASRDSAANYGYTF | TGTGCCAGCAGGGACAGTGCAGCTAACTATGGCTACACCTTC
NA | TRBJ2-3 | TRBV5-8 | TRBD2 | 15 | CASSSGTSGLSTQYF | TGTGCCAGCAGTTCCGGGACTAGCGGTCTAAGTACGCAGTATTTT
NA | TRBJ1-4 | TRBV7-9 | NA | 15 | CASSSRRIVNEKLFF | TGTGCCAGCAGCTCAAGGAGAATCGTTAATGAAAAACTGTTTTTT
once | TRBJ2-2 | TRBV25-1 | NA | 13 | CASSTRPTGELFF | TGTGCCAGCAGTACTAGACCCACCGGGGAGCTGTTTTTT
NA | TRBJ1-2 | TRBV6-2/TRBV6-3 | NA | 15 | CASRPPLGGHYGYTF | TGTGCCAGCAGACCTCCCCTCGGGGGGCACTATGGCTACACCTTC
NA | TRBJ2-3 | TRBV5-3 | NA | 11 | CARSLNYTQYF | TGTGCCAGAAGCTTGAACTATACGCAGTATTTT
NA | TRBJ2-3 | TRBV12-3/TRBV12-4 | NA | 13 | CASSLTGRDTQYF | TGTGCCAGCAGTTTAACGGGGAGGGATACGCAGTATTTT
once | TRBJ2-1 | TRBV28 | NA | 12 | CAIRSGGSEQFF | TGTGCCATTAGGTCAGGGGGGAGTGAGCAGTTCTTC
once | TRBJ1-3 | TRBV3-1/TRBV3-2 | NA | 14 | CASSQDTTRNTIYF | TGTGCCAGCAGCCAAGATACTACACGAAACACCATATATTTT
NA | TRBJ1-2 | TRBV4-3 | NA | 14 | CASSQDIGGDGYTF | TGCGCCAGCAGCCAAGATATTGGGGGGGACGGCTACACCTTC
NA | TRBJ2-2 | TRBV28 | TRBD1 | 16 | CASSSLGTENTGELFF | TGTGCCAGCAGTTCGTTGGGGACAGAGAACACCGGGGAGCTGTTTTTT
NA | TRBJ1-2 | TRBV5-1 | NA | 13 | CASSPGSDYGYTF | TGCGCCAGCAGCCCCGGGTCCGACTATGGCTACACCTTC
NA | TRBJ2-5 | TRBV6-6 | NA | 14 | CASSYSQIQETQYF | TGTGCCAGCAGTTACTCTCAGATCCAAGAGACCCAGTACTTC
NA | TRBJ1-1 | TRBV20-1 | NA | 11 | CSVQSDTEAFF | TGCAGTGTCCAGTCTGACACTGAAGCTTTCTTT
NA | TRBJ1-2 | TRBV2 | NA | 13 | CASSPSQGGGYTF | TGTGCCAGCAGTCCGTCCCAGGGAGGAGGCTACACCTTC
NA | TRBJ2-1 | TRBV28 | TRBD2 | 15 | CATLIGGTSDNEQFF | TGTGCCACCCTGATAGGAGGGACTAGCGACAATGAGCAGTTCTTC
once | TRBJ2-3 | TRBV3-1/TRBV3-2 | TRBD1 | 14 | CASSLQSYRGTQYF | TGTGCCAGCAGCCTACAATCCTACAGGGGAACGCAGTATTTT
once | TRBJ1-3 | TRBV2 | NA | 14 | CASRALDSGNTIYF | TGTGCCAGCAGAGCTCTAGACTCTGGAAACACCATATATTTT
NA | TRBJ1-6 | TRBV4-1 | NA | 16 | CASSQDTEHYNSPLHF | TGCGCCAGCAGCCAAGACACAGAACATTATAATTCACCCCTCCACTTT
NA | TRBJ2-5 | TRBV7-6 | TRBD1 | 16 | CASSPPGQGTGETQYF | TGTGCCAGCAGCCCACCGGGACAGGGGACCGGAGAGACCCAGTACTTC
NA | TRBJ1-6 | TRBV3-1/TRBV3-2 | TRBD1 | 14 | CASSRTGSNSPLHF | TGTGCCAGCAGCCGGACAGGGAGTAATTCACCCCTCCACTTT
NA | TRBJ2-1 | TRBV20-1 | NA | 14 | CSASEERGYNEQFF | TGCAGTGCTAGTGAGGAAAGAGGTTACAATGAGCAGTTCTTC
NA | TRBJ2-5 | TRBV19 | TRBD2 | 15 | CASSIWREGPQTQYF | TGTGCCAGTAGTATTTGGAGGGAGGGCCCCCAGACCCAGTACTTC
NA | TRBJ2-2 | TRBV28 | TRBD1 | 16 | CASRHDGTGNTGELFF | TGTGCCAGCAGGCATGATGGGACAGGGAACACCGGGGAGCTGTTTTTT
NA | TRBJ2-7 | TRBV7-2 | TRBD1 | 14 | CASSFGTGKYEQYF | TGTGCCAGCAGCTTCGGGACAGGGAAATACGAGCAGTACTTC